This T cell receptor (beta chain) emerged from a study of T cell changes during pregnancy in multiple sclerosis. Clones were read by immunoSEQ multiplex PCR, and TCRdb kept only the in-frame ones, dropping some. The table lists 95,000 to 100,000 clones, 75% to 95% of them singletons. The CDR3 has 19 residues. Germline loops: CDR1 MNHEY, CDR2 SMNVEV (reference sequence). V was clipped by 1 base and J by 4 bases, with 25 bases between them. The TCR sequence derives from a female donor with multiple sclerosis, enrolled in a pregnancy study. Material: peripheral blood, obtained in the second trimester of pregnancy. The chain employs TRBV27 and TRBJ1-2, with D maybe TRBD1 (5 bases). The CDR3 DNA reads TGTGCCAGCAGTTTATACCCCCCACAGTGGACAAGAACGGGCTATGGCTACACCTTC. This gives the protein CASSLYPPQWTRTGYGYTF.